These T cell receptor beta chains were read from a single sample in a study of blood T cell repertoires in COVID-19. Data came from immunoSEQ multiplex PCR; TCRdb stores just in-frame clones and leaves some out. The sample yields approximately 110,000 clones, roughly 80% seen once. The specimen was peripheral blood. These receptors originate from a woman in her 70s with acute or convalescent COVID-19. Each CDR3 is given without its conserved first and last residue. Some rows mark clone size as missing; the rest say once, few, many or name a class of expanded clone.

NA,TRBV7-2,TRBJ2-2,ASSYWDRAVGELF
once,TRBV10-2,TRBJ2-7,ASESGTGLRSSKEQY
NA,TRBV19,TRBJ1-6,ASTSRDSLSSPLH
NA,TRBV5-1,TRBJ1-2,ASSLGSGYGYT
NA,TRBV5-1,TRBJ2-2,ASSPNTGELF
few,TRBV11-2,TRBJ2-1,ASSLAQGGEF
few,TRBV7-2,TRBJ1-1,ASRWTGDTEAF
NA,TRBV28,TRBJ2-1,ASQTSGSYNEQF
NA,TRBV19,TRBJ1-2,ASSAQTGDYGYT
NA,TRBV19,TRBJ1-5,ASSRSGQGTHQPQH
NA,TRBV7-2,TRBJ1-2,ASSSGGGGAYGYT
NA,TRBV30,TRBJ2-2,AWSHGLANTGELF
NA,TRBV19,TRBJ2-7,ASSEQGATYFEQY
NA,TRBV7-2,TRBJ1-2,ASTPSTESNYGYT
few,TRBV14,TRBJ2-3,ASSHVGTSDTQY
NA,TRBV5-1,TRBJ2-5,ASRHGQGRETQY
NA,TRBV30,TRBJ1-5,AWRETGSNQPQH
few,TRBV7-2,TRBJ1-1,ASSFDRQNTEAF
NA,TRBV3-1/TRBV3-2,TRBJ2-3,ASSQARADTQY
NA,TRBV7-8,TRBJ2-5,ASSFHRNQETQY
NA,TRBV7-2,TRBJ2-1,ASSVLAGGSYNEQF